This TCR beta chain came from a study of cytomegalovirus exposure and HLA in healthy donors. Study conclusions and caveats: There were some public TCRs occurring in many donors, but most TCR sequences were rare.

A remark on this clone: Its specificity is unknown.

The assay was immunoSEQ multiplex PCR, and TCRdb's table has in-frame clones only and misses some. Among around 300,000 clones listed, over 75% were seen once. Germline V gives CDR1 MRHNA, CDR2 SNTAGT. The CDR3 sequence is 13 residues long. V was clipped by 6 bases and J by 6 bases, with 14 bases between them. The clonotype was recovered from a woman aged 18-29 years in good health and CMV-seronegative. The sequenced material came from PBMCs. The chain is built from TRBV6-4 and TRBJ1-1; D call uncertain. The CDR3: CASSPESSSEAFF. CDR3 in DNA: TGTGCCAGCAGCCCCGAGTCTAGCTCTGAAGCTTTCTTT.